One and the same sample provided the 24 T cell receptor beta chains below, sequenced in a study of blood T cells in healthy people across ages. Through a sample-barcoded 5' primer and a J-beta primer mix, a second PCR was run for 7 to 11 cycles. One entry per CDR3 protein results from TCRdb running MiXCR on the 5' RACE reads. The data hold about 640,000 distinct CDR3 sequences, with 45% to 65% observed a single time. Sequenced input: blood. All receptors come from a man in his 60s in good health.

The V gene is TRBV2, the J gene TRBJ2-5, with D possibly TRBD1 on 5 matching bases. Germline CDR1 reads SNHLY; CDR2 reads FYNNEI. CDR3 length: 12 amino acids. The V and J ends lost 6 bases and 2 bases respectively, with 7 bases between them. CDR3 in amino acids: CASRQAQETQYF. CDR3 nucleotide sequence: TGTGCCAGCAGACAGGCTCAAGAGACCCAGTACTTC.

This clonotype was seen a handful of times. CDR3 bases: TGTGCCATCAGTGGAGGGACAGGGTCTGCGAGAGAGCAGTACTTC. This translates into CAISGGTGSAREQYF. J is TRBJ2-7 and V is TRBV10-3; 9 bases fit TRBD1. Per germline, CDR1 ENHRY and CDR2 SYGVKD. CDR3 length equals 15 residues. Unmatched junction bases numbered 11, after V lost 4 bases and J lost 7 bases.

The V gene is TRBV6-4, the J gene TRBJ1-2; possibly TRBD1 for D (6 bases). Trimming took 6 bases from V and 5 from J, leaving 13 bases between them. Germline V CDR1 and CDR2: MRHNA, SNTAGT. The CDR3 length is 13 residues. CDR3 in amino acids: CASSSTGMYGYTF. In DNA, the CDR3 is TGTGCCAGCAGCAGTACAGGGATGTATGGCTACACCTTC.

This clonotype was seen a few times. The genes are TRBV7-2 and TRBJ1-6; a weak D match, TRBD1 (6 bases). Germline V gene data show CDR1 as SGHTA and CDR2 as FQGNSA. The CDR3 sequence is 16 residues long. V gave up 4 bases and J gave up 10 bases, with 20 bases separating them. The CDR3 region is CASSSRRWGLGSPLHF. CDR3 coding DNA: TGTGCCAGCAGCTCGCGCCGATGGGGGCTCGGGTCACCCCTCCACTTT.

This rearrangement joins TRBV6-5 to TRBJ1-4; TRBD1 agrees at 8 bases. This CDR3 comprises 18 residues. V shed 0 bases and J 8 bases; nucleotides not matched to a gene: 14. CDR1 MNHEY and CDR2 SVGAGI come from the germline V gene. CDR3 sequence (DNA): TGTGCCAGCAGTTACTCGAACCCCACAGGGGGTGTAGAGGAAAAACTGTTTTTT. Translating gives CASSYSNPTGGVEEKLFF.

The genes are TRBV12-3 or TRBV12-4 and TRBJ1-3; D is unclear. V was cut by 5 bases and J by 4 bases, with 6 bases left in between. The CDR3 spans 12 residues. In nucleotides, the CDR3 is TGTGCCAGCAGTCCAAGGGGAAACACCATATATTTT. Residues: CASSPRGNTIYF.

This clonotype was observed many times. The gene calls are TRBV10-3 and TRBJ2-1; the D gene could be TRBD1 or TRBD2 (5 bases each). Trimming shortened V by 5 bases and J by 5 bases, and 16 bases separated the two germline ends. Germline CDR1 and CDR2: ENHRY and SYGVKD. CDR3 length: 15 amino acids. DNA for the CDR3: TGTGCCATCAGTATGTTAGGGACGGCCCACAATGAGCAGTTCTTC. Protein sequence: CAISMLGTAHNEQFF.

This clonotype was detected only a few times. The chain links TRBV6-1 to TRBJ2-3; 11 positions agree with TRBD2. Trimming removed 5 bases from V and 0 bases from J; junction bases left unmatched: 7. The CDR3 covers 17 residues. CDR1 MNHNS and CDR2 SASEGT come from the germline V gene. The DNA for the CDR3 is TGTGCCAGCAGTCCAAGAGGGACTAGCGGTAGCACAGATACGCAGTATTTT. As protein: CASSPRGTSGSTDTQYF.

The chain is built from TRBV12-3 or TRBV12-4 and TRBJ1-4, with a possible D match to TRBD1 (5 bases). This CDR3 comprises 11 residues. The V gene lost 7 bases and the J gene lost 10 bases, with 10 bases spanning the gap. In DNA form, the CDR3 reads TGTGCCAGCACGGGGGGGAGAAAACTGTTTTTT. It codes for CASTGGRKLFF.

This clonotype was seen only a few times. The chain is built from TRBV10-1 and TRBJ2-4; 7 bases align to TRBD1. Germline V CDR1 and CDR2: WNHNN, SYGVQD (reference sequence). The V segment lost 2 bases and the J segment 9 bases; nucleotides outside the gene matches: 4. The CDR3 spans 13 residues. The CDR3 is CASSEGQAGIQYF. DNA of the CDR3: TGCGCCAGCAGTGAGGGACAGGCGGGCATTCAGTACTTC.

This clonotype was seen only a few times. The rearrangement links TRBV11-2 to TRBJ2-4; 12 bases match TRBD1. The germline V gene encodes CDR1 SGHAT and CDR2 FQNNGV. Unmatched junction bases numbered 10, after V lost 10 bases and J lost 9 bases. The CDR3 consists of 14 residues. CDR3 protein: CATQLGTGGGIQYF. In DNA, the CDR3 is TGTGCCACCCAGCTTGGGACAGGGGGCGGCATTCAGTACTTC.

This clonotype has a handful of counts. V and J are TRBV12-3 or TRBV12-4 and TRBJ1-1; TRBD1 matches 11 bases. V was pared by 6 bases and J by 11 bases, with 5 bases of the junction left unmatched. CDR3 size: 12 residues. CDR3 coding DNA: TGTGCCAGCAGCTGGGGACAGGGGGACGCTTTCTTT. The encoded protein is CASSWGQGDAFF.

V usage is TRBV20-1 and J usage is TRBJ1-6, with a possible D match to TRBD1 (5 bases). CDR1 is DFQATT and CDR2 is SNEGSKA in the germline V gene (reference sequence). V was shortened by 0 bases and J by 9 bases, with 15 bases between the two germline ends. The length of the CDR3 is 15 residues. Here the CDR3 DNA reads TGCAGTGCTAGAGATCGCGTCGCGGGGGTTTCACCCCTCCACTTT. This codes for CSARDRVAGVSPLHF.

This clonotype was observed a few times. CDR3 in amino acids: CASSLGPVSSYNEQFF. CDR3 DNA sequence: TGTGCCAGCAGCTTAGGGCCGGTAAGCTCCTACAATGAGCAGTTCTTC. The chain joins TRBV7-2 to TRBJ2-1; no clear D. This CDR3 comprises 16 residues. Germline V gives CDR1 SGHTA, CDR2 FQGNSA. Trimming shortened V by 1 base and J by 0 bases, and 10 bases separated the two germline ends.

This clonotype appeared many times. The rearrangement joins TRBV12-3 or TRBV12-4 to TRBJ2-6; 7 positions match TRBD1. The CDR3 has 14 residues. V trimming: 6 bases; J trimming: 4 bases; junction bases outside the gene matches: 3. In DNA form, the CDR3 reads TGTGCCAGCAGCGGGACAGCCGGGGCCAACGTCCTGACTTTC. Translated: CASSGTAGANVLTF.

Turning to this clonotype: Compared with germline, one end of the junction differs, possibly owing to a read error. The V gene is TRBV7-9, the J gene TRBJ2-7; the D gene could be TRBD1 or TRBD2 (5 bases each). The DNA end favors TRBJ2-5, so the J call may be wrong. The CDR3 is 14 residues long. CDR1 is SEHNR and CDR2 is FQNEAQ in the germline V gene (reference sequence). CDR3 loop: CANSLPGTWETQYF. Here the CDR3 DNA reads TGTGCCAACAGCTTACCAGGGACCTGGGAGACCCAGTACTTC.

This clonotype was seen a few times. The rearrangement uses TRBV7-2 and TRBJ2-1, with 7 bases matching TRBD2. Germline-derived CDR1 and CDR2 are SGHTA and FQGNSA. With 2 bases clipped from V and 2 bases from J, the junction kept 9 bases outside the gene matches. The CDR3 runs 17 residues. The CDR3 coding sequence is TGTGCCAGCAGCTTAACCTCTAGCGGACACACCTACAATGAGCAGTTCTTC. Amino acids: CASSLTSSGHTYNEQFF.

This clonotype came up a few times. V and J are TRBV11-2 and TRBJ2-5; D remains unclear. The V end was cut by 2 bases, the J end by 2 bases, with 15 bases between. The germline CDR1 and CDR2 sequences are SGHAT and FQNNGV. The CDR3 consists of 16 residues. DNA of the CDR3: TGTGCCAGCAGCTTAAAGCCGAGGCACCCGCAAGAGACCCAGTACTTC. It specifies CASSLKPRHPQETQYF. Based on the CDR3 plus reference TRBV11-2 and TRBJ2-5, the full variable domain is EAGVAQSPRYKIIEKRQSVAFWCNPISGHATLYWYQQILGQGPKLLIQFQNNGVVDDSQLPKDRFSAERLKGVDSTLKIQPAKLEDSAVYLCASSLKPRHPQETQYFGPGTRLLVL.

The chain has TRBV9 and TRBJ2-5, with D perhaps TRBD2 (7 bases). V was clipped by 1 base and J by 5 bases, with 15 bases between them. The CDR3 contains 15 residues. Germline V gene data show CDR1 as SGDLS and CDR2 as YYNGEE. The CDR3 region has the DNA TGTGCCAGCAGCGTATGGGGGGGCTCGGCGGAGACCCAGTACTTC. It codes for CASSVWGGSAETQYF.

This clonotype was found many times. V and J are TRBV6-5 and TRBJ2-1, with TRBD1 matching over 12 bases. The CDR3 extends over 15 amino acids. V shed 6 bases and J 6 bases; nucleotides not matched to a gene: 6. In germline, CDR1 is MNHEY, CDR2 SVGAGI. The CDR3 DNA sequence: TGTGCCAGCAGCCCGGGGGACAGGGGGCTCAATGAGCAGTTCTTC. As protein: CASSPGDRGLNEQFF.

The V call is TRBV5-1, the J call TRBJ2-7, with D possibly TRBD2 on 6 matching bases. V gave up 5 bases and J gave up 3 bases, with 21 bases separating them. The CDR3 loop spans 16 amino acids. Germline CDR1 and CDR2: SGHRS and YFSETQ. The CDR3 reads CASRTTPGTGGYEQYF. Here the CDR3 DNA reads TGCGCCAGCAGGACAACCCCCGGGACTGGGGGCTACGAGCAGTACTTC.

The chain has TRBV20-1 and TRBJ2-7; TRBD2 aligns across 9 bases. The CDR3 is 15 residues long. Per germline, CDR1 DFQATT and CDR2 SNEGSKA (reference sequence). V lost 8 bases and J lost 7; bases outside the gene matches: 18. CDR3 amino acids: CSRSPSAKSGGEQYF. Written as DNA, the CDR3 is TGCAGTCGGTCCCCTAGCGCGAAGAGCGGGGGGGAGCAGTACTTC.

The chain links TRBV7-2 to TRBJ1-2, with D hard to call. CDR3 length: 13 amino acids. CDR1 is SGHTA, CDR2 FQGNSA, per germline. V lost 7 bases, J lost 8 bases, and 17 bases lay in between. DNA of the CDR3: TGTGCCAGCAAACCAACTCCGGTATACGGCTACACCTTC. Encoded protein: CASKPTPVYGYTF.

V gene TRBV18 combines with J gene TRBJ2-1; D unclear. Trimming took off 2 bases at V and 3 bases at J, with 8 bases between the two ends. The CDR3 spans 14 residues. Germline assignment: CDR1 KGHSH and CDR2 LQKENI. The CDR3 DNA sequence: TGTGCCAGCTCACCATCTTCCCGCTACAATGAGCAGTTCTTC. It yields the protein CASSPSSRYNEQFF.